Shown below are 26 T cell receptor beta chains from a single sample sequenced in a study of neoadjuvant anti-PD-1 for oral cavity cancer. Sequenced by immunoSEQ multiplex PCR; TCRdb stores in-frame clones only, minus some. The sample lists under 7,000 clones; about 70% were seen once. Here the sequenced sample was PBMCs, taken before nivolumab (anti-PD-1) treatment. Receptor source: a person aged 40 to 85 with oral cavity squamous cell carcinoma.

The genes are TRBV19 and TRBJ2-5, with D possibly matching TRBD2 (5 bases). Germline CDR1 reads LNHDA; CDR2 reads SQIVND (reference sequence). The V and J ends lost 10 bases and 3 bases respectively, with 21 bases between them. The CDR3 length is 15 residues. CDR3 residues: CATRWRLGEEETQYF. The CDR3, as DNA: TGTGCCACTCGGTGGCGCTTGGGAGAAGAAGAGACCCAGTACTTC.

J is TRBJ2-5 and V is TRBV6-5; the match to TRBD1 covers 7 bases. V lost 5 bases to trimming and J lost 7 bases; unmatched junction nucleotides: 10. The CDR3 is 14 residues long. CDR1 is MNHEY, CDR2 SVGAGI, per germline. CDR3 residues: CASSVGTVRGTQYF. The CDR3 bases are TGTGCCAGCAGTGTCGGGACAGTCCGAGGGACCCAGTACTTC.

The CDR3 coding sequence is TGTGCCAGCACCAACAGGGGGAGGGATGAGCAGTTCTTC. Translated, it gives CASTNRGRDEQFF. The rearrangement links TRBV11-2 to TRBJ2-1; D is possibly TRBD1 (8 bases). CDR3 length: 13 residues. Germline V CDR1 and CDR2: SGHAT, FQNNGV. Trimming shortened V by 7 bases and J by 8 bases, and 15 bases separated the two germline ends.

The table lists this clone with a few counts. This rearrangement joins TRBV28 to TRBJ1-5; 8 bases are shared with TRBD1. The CDR3 contains 14 residues. CDR1 MDHEN and CDR2 SYDVKM come from the germline V gene. The trim removed 6 bases at V and 1 base at J, leaving 2 bases unmatched. The CDR3 nucleotides read TGTGCCAGCAGCGCAGGGGGCAGCAATCAGCCCCAGCATTTT. Amino acids: CASSAGGSNQPQHF.

The V call is TRBV7-2, the J call TRBJ1-6; D gene uncertain. V was cut by 1 base and J by 6 bases, with 16 bases left in between. Germline CDR1 and CDR2: SGHTA and FQGNSA. The CDR3 runs to 17 residues. The CDR3 DNA reads as TGTGCCAGCAGCTTAGTGGGCGACCAAGAGGGTAATTCACCCCTCCACTTT. It specifies CASSLVGDQEGNSPLHF.

The chain has TRBV7-2 and TRBJ2-5; D uncertain. Germline V gene data show CDR1 as SGHTA and CDR2 as FQGNSA. V lost 8 bases, J lost 9 bases, and 19 bases lay in between. The CDR3 length is 13 residues. CDR3 loop: CASHKEWPAAQYF. CDR3 DNA: TGTGCCAGCCACAAGGAATGGCCCGCGGCCCAGTACTTC.

The chain employs TRBV30 and TRBJ2-7; D may be TRBD2 (6 bases). The V end lost 3 bases, the J end lost 2 bases, and 11 bases lay between the germline ends. This CDR3 spans 13 amino acids. Germline V gene lookup returns CDR1 GTSNPN and CDR2 SVGIG (reference sequence). This CDR3 reads CAWRRGGTYEQYF. The CDR3 DNA reads TGTGCCTGGAGGCGGGGCGGAACCTACGAGCAGTACTTC.

The V gene is TRBV7-2, the J gene TRBJ2-7, with TRBD2 as a possible D gene (5 bases). V was trimmed by 4 bases and J by 1 base, leaving 8 bases between them. This CDR3 region has 13 residues. Looked up from germline, CDR1 is SGHTA and CDR2 is FQGNSA. The CDR3 region has the DNA TGTGCCAGCAGCTCCTCGGGGTCCTACGAGCAGTACTTC. Translating gives CASSSSGSYEQYF.

This clone was detected once. J is TRBJ2-5 and V is TRBV5-4; maybe TRBD2 (7 bases). The CDR3 totals 14 residues. Per the germline V gene, CDR1 is SGHNT and CDR2 is YYREEE (reference sequence). Trimming cost V 0 bases and J 4 bases, with 10 bases left between them. CDR3 region: CASSLGGGGETQYF. CDR3 DNA: TGTGCCAGCAGCTTGGGGGGGGGCGGAGAGACCCAGTACTTC.

The V gene is TRBV11-3, the J gene TRBJ2-1; 13 bases align to TRBD2. The CDR3 spans 15 residues. CDR1 is SGHNT, CDR2 YENEEA, per germline. Trimming cost V 5 bases and J 9 bases; bases outside gene matches: 7. CDR3 loop: CASSLTSGGAVEQFF. The DNA for the CDR3 is TGTGCCAGCAGCCTCACTAGCGGGGGGGCCGTTGAGCAGTTCTTC.

This clone showed up just a few times. The rearrangement links TRBV6-6 to TRBJ2-3, with 13 bases matching TRBD2. The V gene end was trimmed by 4 bases and the J gene end by 3 bases; junction bases not matched to a gene: 4. CDR3 length: 16 amino acids. Germline V CDR1 and CDR2: MNHNY, SVGAGI (reference sequence). The CDR3 bases are TGTGCCAGCAGTTGGGTGACTAGCGGGGGGACAGATACGCAGTATTTT. This codes for CASSWVTSGGTDTQYF.

V gene TRBV15 combines with J gene TRBJ2-7; D is unresolved. Germline V gene data show CDR1 as LNHNV and CDR2 as YYDKDF (reference sequence). The CDR3 extends over 14 amino acids. Trimming cost V 0 bases and J 2 bases, with 8 bases left between them. CDR3 sequence reads: CATSRDLTAYEQYF. Here the CDR3 DNA reads TGTGCCACCAGCAGAGATTTAACAGCCTACGAGCAGTACTTC.

This chain joins TRBV5-5 and TRBJ2-5; 12 bases match TRBD1. With V trimmed by 3 bases and J by 2 bases, 5 bases remained unmatched. In germline, CDR1 is SGHKS, CDR2 YYEKEE (reference sequence). The CDR3 consists of 16 residues. CDR3 coding DNA: TGTGCCAGCAGCTCCTGGGGACAGGGGGCTCAAGAGACCCAGTACTTC. Amino acids: CASSSWGQGAQETQYF.

The sample holds a few counts of this clone. CDR3 nucleotide sequence: TGTGCTAGTGGGACAATTACCAATCAGCCCCAGCATTTT. It is translated as CASGTITNQPQHF. The V and J genes are TRBV12-5 and TRBJ1-5; D gene unclear. The V and J ends lost 6 bases and 3 bases respectively, with 9 bases between them. The CDR3 covers 13 residues. Germline CDR1 and CDR2: LGHNT and FRNRAP.

This chain uses TRBV10-3 with TRBJ1-1, with 9 nucleotides matching TRBD1. The CDR3 runs 16 residues. CDR1 is ENHRY and CDR2 is SYGVKD in the germline V gene. Unmatched junction bases numbered 12, after V lost 10 bases and J lost 0 bases. Here the CDR3 reads CASRTGVISVNTEAFF. In nucleotides, the CDR3 is TGTGCCAGTCGGACAGGGGTCATCTCGGTGAACACTGAAGCTTTCTTT.

The V call is TRBV5-4, the J call TRBJ2-7; D call uncertain. Trimming took 5 bases from V and 2 from J, leaving 11 bases between them. The CDR3 has 13 residues. Germline CDR1 SGHNT, CDR2 YYREEE (reference sequence). The CDR3 nucleotides are TGTGCCAGCAGTTCTGCAAACGCCTACGAGCAGTACTTC. It yields the protein CASSSANAYEQYF.

V is TRBV6-1 and J is TRBJ2-2, with 10 bases lining up with TRBD1. In germline, CDR1 is MNHNS, CDR2 SASEGT. CDR3 size: 18 residues. After removal of 4 bases from V and 0 bases from J, the junction contained 8 bases not matched to a gene. CDR3 amino acids: CASSARTGGVTNTGELFF. DNA of the CDR3: TGTGCCAGCAGTGCGCGGACAGGGGGTGTGACGAACACCGGGGAGCTGTTTTTT.

This clone was recorded a few times. The chain recombines TRBV7-6 with TRBJ2-5; no definite D call. There are 14 residues in the CDR3. In germline, CDR1 is SGHVS, CDR2 FNYEAQ. The ends were cut back, 2 bases at V and 7 bases at J, with 14 bases in the middle. The CDR3 sequence: CASSLSLTRTTQYF. CDR3 bases: TGTGCCAGCAGCTTATCCCTGACAAGGACGACCCAGTACTTC.

This clone was seen once. This chain joins TRBV9 and TRBJ2-7, with D possibly called TRBD1 or TRBD2 (5 bases each). Deletions cut 0 bases from V and 0 bases from J, with 10 bases between. Germline V gene sequence: CDR1 SGDLS, CDR2 YYNGEE. The CDR3 sequence is 15 residues long. CDR3 sequence: CASSVGPGSSYEQYF. CDR3 nucleotides: TGTGCCAGCAGCGTAGGGCCAGGGAGCTCCTACGAGCAGTACTTC.

This rearrangement joins TRBV2 to TRBJ1-1, with 9 bases lining up with TRBD1. With V trimmed by 8 bases and J by 5 bases, 12 bases remained unmatched. The CDR3 spans 15 residues. Germline V gene data show CDR1 as SNHLY and CDR2 as FYNNEI. The DNA of the CDR3 is TGTGCCAGCGGGGACAGGGTCGAACGGCGGACTGAAGCTTTCTTT. It is translated as CASGDRVERRTEAFF.

This clone was observed a few times. The rearrangement joins TRBV6-1 to TRBJ2-7; 11 bases fit TRBD1. CDR3 length: 15 residues. With V trimmed by 4 bases and J by 3 bases, 5 bases remained unmatched. Germline V lookup: CDR1 MNHNS, CDR2 SASEGT. The DNA of the CDR3 is TGTGCCAGCAGTGCTTCCGGGACAGGGGGCTACGAGCAGTACTTC. This codes for CASSASGTGGYEQYF.

This clone appeared once. V gene TRBV7-2 combines with J gene TRBJ2-7, with D perhaps assigned TRBD1 or TRBD2 (5 bases each). This CDR3 has 15 amino acids. In germline, CDR1 is SGHTA, CDR2 FQGNSA. Trimming took 5 bases from V and 3 from J, leaving 17 bases between them. CDR3 DNA: TGTGCCAGCAGCCTCGAGATGGGGGTTGGCTACGAGCAGTACTTC. Translated, it gives CASSLEMGVGYEQYF.

V and J are TRBV7-9 and TRBJ2-2; 7 positions agree with TRBD1. The germline V gene has CDR1 SEHNR and CDR2 FQNEAQ (reference sequence). The J segment lost 3 bases and the V segment lost 0 bases, leaving 4 bases of the junction unmatched. The CDR3 spans 16 residues. Written as DNA, the CDR3 is TGTGCCAGCAGCTTAGCGCAGGGACAGCACACCGGGGAGCTGTTTTTT. Translating gives CASSLAQGQHTGELFF.

The chain couples TRBV19 to TRBJ2-5; TRBD1 matches at 7 bases. V dropped 4 bases and J dropped 5; count of bases not matched to a gene: 7. The CDR3 runs to 14 residues. Germline V gene sequence: CDR1 LNHDA, CDR2 SQIVND (reference sequence). The CDR3 DNA reads TGTGCCAGTAGTACTGGACAGGTCGGGGAGACCCAGTACTTC. It specifies CASSTGQVGETQYF. The whole variable domain, filled in from reference TRBV19 and TRBJ2-5, reads DGGITQSPKYLFRKEGQNVTLSCEQNLNHDAMYWYRQDPGQGLRLIYYSQIVNDFQKGDIAEGYSVSREKKESFPLTVTSAQKNPTAFYLCASSTGQVGETQYFGPGTRLLVL.

V is TRBV13 and J is TRBJ1-4; D is ambiguous. CDR1 and CDR2 (germline): PRHDT, FYEKMQ (reference sequence). The germline V and J ends were trimmed by 0 bases and 8 bases, with 4 bases remaining between them. The CDR3 consists of 12 residues. CDR3 sequence reads: CASSLGGEKLFF. In DNA, the CDR3 is TGTGCCAGCAGCTTAGGGGGGGAAAAACTGTTTTTT.

The J gene is TRBJ2-5, the V gene TRBV7-2; the D gene is possibly TRBD2 (5 bases). Between the trimmed V and J ends, which lost 0 bases and 5 bases, there was a span of 10 bases. There are 14 residues in the CDR3. Germline V CDR1 and CDR2: SGHTA, FQGNSA. The CDR3 bases are TGTGCCAGCAGCTTAGCTGAGGGAAGGGAGACCCAGTACTTC. It yields the protein CASSLAEGRETQYF.